This T cell receptor (beta chain) was sequenced in a study of control samples from healthy donors and cancer patients. Method: immunoSEQ multiplex PCR; TCRdb's copy keeps in-frame clones and lacks some. The sample yields about 55,000 clones, approximately 88% seen once. CDR1 MDHEN and CDR2 SYDVKM come from the germline V gene. The CDR3 loop spans 17 amino acids. V lost 2 bases and J lost 0; bases outside the gene matches: 6. The V and J genes are TRBV28 and TRBJ1-4; 7 bases line up with TRBD1. The sample consisted of blood. The TCR was taken from a man between 45 and 60 years old in good health. DNA of the CDR3: TGTGCCAGCAGTTTAACGGCAGGGGGTGCAACTAATGAAAAACTGTTTTTT. Protein product: CASSLTAGGATNEKLFF.